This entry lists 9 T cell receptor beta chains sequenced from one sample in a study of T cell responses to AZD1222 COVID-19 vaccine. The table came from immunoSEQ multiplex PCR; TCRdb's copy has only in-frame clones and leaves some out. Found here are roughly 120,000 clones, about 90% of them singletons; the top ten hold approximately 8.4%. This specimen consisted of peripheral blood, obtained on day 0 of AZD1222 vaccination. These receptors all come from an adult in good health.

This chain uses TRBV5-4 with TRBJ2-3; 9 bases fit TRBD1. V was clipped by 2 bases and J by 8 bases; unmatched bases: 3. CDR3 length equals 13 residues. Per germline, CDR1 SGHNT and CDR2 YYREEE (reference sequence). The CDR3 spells CASSLQGAGTQYF. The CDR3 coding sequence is TGTGCCAGCAGCTTACAGGGGGCAGGTACGCAGTATTTT.

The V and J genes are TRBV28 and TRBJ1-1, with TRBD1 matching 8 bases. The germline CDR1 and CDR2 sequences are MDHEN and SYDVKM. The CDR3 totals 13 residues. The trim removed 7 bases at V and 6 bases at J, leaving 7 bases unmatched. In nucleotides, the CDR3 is TGTGCCAGCATTACGACAGGGGCGGCTGAAGCTTTCTTT. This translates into CASITTGAAEAFF.

CDR3: CASSVAGDSTQYF. DNA for the CDR3: TGTGCCAGCAGCGTAGCGGGGGACAGTACGCAGTATTTT. The rearrangement uses TRBV9 and TRBJ2-3, with D tentatively TRBD1 (7 bases). This CDR3 has 13 amino acids. The V and J ends lost 0 bases and 8 bases respectively, with 10 bases between them. Germline CDR1 reads SGDLS; CDR2 reads YYNGEE.

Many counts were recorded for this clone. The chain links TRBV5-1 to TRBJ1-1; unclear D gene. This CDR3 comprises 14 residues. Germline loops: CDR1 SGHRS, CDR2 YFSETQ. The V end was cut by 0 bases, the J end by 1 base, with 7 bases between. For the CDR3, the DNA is TGCGCCAGCAGCTTGGCCGGAGCGAACACTGAAGCTTTCTTT. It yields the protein CASSLAGANTEAFF.

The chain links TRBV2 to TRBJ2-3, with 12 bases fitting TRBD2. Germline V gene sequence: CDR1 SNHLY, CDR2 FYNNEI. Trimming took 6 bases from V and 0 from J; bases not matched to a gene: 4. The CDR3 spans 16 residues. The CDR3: CASSGTSGSSTDTQYF. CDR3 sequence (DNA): TGTGCCAGCAGCGGGACTAGCGGGTCTAGCACAGATACGCAGTATTTT.

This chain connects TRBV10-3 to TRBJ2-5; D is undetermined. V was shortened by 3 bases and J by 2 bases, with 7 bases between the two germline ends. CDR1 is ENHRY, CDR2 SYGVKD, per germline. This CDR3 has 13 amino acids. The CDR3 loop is CAISEAEQETQYF. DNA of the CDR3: TGTGCCATCAGTGAAGCAGAACAAGAGACCCAGTACTTC.

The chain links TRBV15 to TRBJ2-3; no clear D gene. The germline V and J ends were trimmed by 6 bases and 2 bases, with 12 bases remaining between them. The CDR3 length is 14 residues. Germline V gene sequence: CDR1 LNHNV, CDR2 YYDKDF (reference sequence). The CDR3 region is CATRTDQFTDTQYF. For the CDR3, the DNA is TGTGCCACCAGGACCGATCAATTCACAGATACGCAGTATTTT.

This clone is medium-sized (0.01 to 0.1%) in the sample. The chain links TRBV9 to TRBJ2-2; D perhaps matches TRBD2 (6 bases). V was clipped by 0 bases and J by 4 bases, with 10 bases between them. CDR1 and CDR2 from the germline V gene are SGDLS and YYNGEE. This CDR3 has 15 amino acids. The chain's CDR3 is CASSVVGSGTGELFF. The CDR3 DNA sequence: TGTGCCAGCAGCGTAGTAGGTAGCGGCACCGGGGAGCTGTTTTTT.

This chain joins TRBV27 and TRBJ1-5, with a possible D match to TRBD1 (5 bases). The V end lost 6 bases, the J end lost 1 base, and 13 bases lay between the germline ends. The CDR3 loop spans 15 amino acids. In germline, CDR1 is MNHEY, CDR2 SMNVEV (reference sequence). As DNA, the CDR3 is TGTGCCAGCAGCGGGGCCTGGTTGAGCAATCAGCCCCAGCATTTT. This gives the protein CASSGAWLSNQPQHF.